This TCR beta chain originates from a study of blood T cell repertoires in COVID-19. Looking at the study overall: Nucleic acid was either cDNA or gDNA, and it came from T cells, B-cell-depleted T cells, or PBMCs.

This table comes from immunoSEQ multiplex PCR, and its TCRdb copy is limited to in-frame clones, with some not included. Altogether hundreds of thousands of clones are present, around 86% being singletons, with the ten largest covering 3% to 3.5%. The CDR3 has 15 residues. Germline lookup yields CDR1 KGHSH and CDR2 LQKENI. With V trimmed by 2 bases and J by 1 base, 3 bases remained unmatched. The clonotype comes from a man between 60 and 75 years old with acute or convalescent COVID-19. Sequenced input: peripheral blood. The genes are TRBV18 and TRBJ2-5; 8 bases are a match to TRBD1. This CDR3 is CASSPSQGAQETQYF. In DNA, the CDR3 is TGTGCCAGCTCACCAAGTCAGGGGGCCCAAGAGACCCAGTACTTC.